These 30 T cell receptor beta chains originate from one sample sequenced in a study of Ad26.COV2.S vaccination and SARS-CoV-2 variants. Sequenced by immunoSEQ multiplex PCR; TCRdb stores in-frame clones only, minus some. The sample consists of more than 350,000 clones, about 93% of them appearing once. Treatment: around 19 received Ad26.COV2.S at low or high dose, single or two shots; 5 received placebo; per-sample allocation not given. It was on day 63 after the first vaccine or placebo injection that samples were taken. Sequencing used peripheral blood, obtained in a trial of Ad26.COV2.S vaccine versus placebo. These receptors originate from a person between 18 and 60 years old who received the Ad26.COV2.S COVID-19 vaccine or a placebo.

This chain links TRBV6-5 with TRBJ2-2; unclear D gene. The CDR3 contains 14 residues. Trimming cost V 6 bases and J 0 bases, with 8 bases left between them. Looked up from germline, CDR1 is MNHEY and CDR2 is SVGAGI. As DNA, the CDR3 is TGTGCCAGCAGATATGGGGCGAACACCGGGGAGCTGTTTTTT. The encoded protein is CASRYGANTGELFF.

CDR3 protein: CASSSGLSSYNEQFF. DNA for the CDR3: TGTGCCAGCAGCTCCGGACTAAGCTCCTACAATGAGCAGTTCTTC. The genes are TRBV7-2 and TRBJ2-1, with TRBD2 as a possible D gene (6 bases). V lost 4 bases and J lost 0, with 10 bases in between. There are 15 residues in the CDR3. Germline CDR1 reads SGHTA; CDR2 reads FQGNSA. The full variable domain, rest sourced from reference TRBV7-2 and TRBJ2-1, is GAGVSQSPSNKVTEKGKDVELRCDPISGHTALYWYRQSLGQGLEFLIYFQGNSAPDKSGLPSDRFSAERTGGSVSTLTIQRTQQEDSAVYLCASSSGLSSYNEQFFGPGTRLTVL.

In its sample, this clone was seen a few times. The chain joins TRBV6-5 to TRBJ2-1; D may be TRBD2 (5 bases). Germline assignment: CDR1 MNHEY and CDR2 SVGAGI. CDR3 length equals 13 residues. V shed 7 bases and J shed 5 bases, with 12 bases lying between them. The CDR3 DNA sequence: TGTGCCAGCACCAGCGGAACAAACAATGAGCAGTTCTTC. Protein product: CASTSGTNNEQFF.

The sample holds one count of this clone. The chain uses TRBV29-1 and TRBJ2-1; 8 nucleotides line up with TRBD1. Trimming at V came to 6 bases and at J to 12 bases, leaving 4 bases not matched to a gene. Germline values: CDR1 SQVTM, CDR2 ANQGSEA. CDR3 length: 10 residues. The CDR3 is CSVQQGGQFF. The CDR3 DNA reads TGCAGCGTACAACAGGGGGGGCAGTTCTTC.

This clone was found once. The chain carries TRBV18 and TRBJ2-1; 8 bases are shared with TRBD1. The CDR3 is 14 amino acids. With 4 bases clipped from V and 8 bases from J, the junction kept 7 bases outside the gene matches. Germline V gene sequence: CDR1 KGHSH, CDR2 LQKENI. The DNA of the CDR3 is TGTGCCAGCTCACGTTTCGGGACAGGCGATGAGCAGTTCTTC. Its translation is CASSRFGTGDEQFF.

This clone was seen a single time. The genes are TRBV30 and TRBJ1-1; D ambiguous. The CDR3 has 15 amino acids. V was pared by 2 bases and J by 1 base, with 14 bases between. Germline CDR1 reads GTSNPN; CDR2 reads SVGIG (reference sequence). This CDR3 is CAWSSSLQTNTEAFF. The CDR3 DNA sequence: TGTGCCTGGAGTAGCTCCCTGCAGACGAACACTGAAGCTTTCTTT.

V gene TRBV4-1 combines with J gene TRBJ2-2; 8 bases are shared with TRBD2. The germline V gene has CDR1 MGHRA and CDR2 YSYEKL. V dropped 4 bases and J dropped 4; count of bases not matched to a gene: 2. CDR3 length equals 14 residues. The CDR3, as DNA: TGCGCCAGCAGCCTGCGGGAGGTCACCGGGGAGCTGTTTTTT. Protein: CASSLREVTGELFF.

The V gene is TRBV4-3, the J gene TRBJ1-2, with 7 bases identical to TRBD1. V lost 3 bases, J lost 3 bases, and 7 bases stayed unmatched. Germline values: CDR1 LGHNA, CDR2 YSLEER. The CDR3 is 15 residues long. CDR3 protein: CASSQVRTGDYGYTF. The CDR3 DNA reads as TGCGCCAGCAGCCAGGTCCGGACAGGAGACTATGGCTACACCTTC.

The gene calls are TRBV6-2 or TRBV6-3 and TRBJ2-4; D not certain. CDR3 length: 17 residues. CDR1 is MNHEY, CDR2 SVGEGT, per germline. V was trimmed by 0 bases and J by 2 bases, leaving 14 bases between them. The CDR3 loop reads CASSYSPHTRTKNIQYF. CDR3 nucleotide sequence: TGTGCCAGCAGTTACTCGCCACACACTCGGACCAAAAACATTCAGTACTTC.

The J gene is TRBJ2-7, the V gene TRBV15, with D maybe TRBD2 (5 bases). The CDR3 is 15 amino acids. The germline V gene has CDR1 LNHNV and CDR2 YYDKDF (reference sequence). V was clipped by 0 bases and J by 2 bases, with 11 bases between them. This CDR3 reads CATSRDGRVTYEQYF. The CDR3 region has the DNA TGTGCCACCAGCAGAGATGGGAGAGTGACCTACGAGCAGTACTTC.

The gene calls are TRBV6-5 and TRBJ1-2; TRBD1 matches at 7 bases. The CDR3 totals 15 residues. The V and J ends lost 1 base and 7 bases, in that order; junction bases with no gene match: 9. Per germline, CDR1 MNHEY and CDR2 SVGAGI. CDR3 bases: TGTGCCAGCAGTTACTTCGACCGACAGGGTCGTGGCTACACCTTC. Protein product: CASSYFDRQGRGYTF.

This chain connects TRBV6-4 to TRBJ1-1; D call uncertain. Trimming left V 3 bases short and J 1 base short, with 6 bases between. The CDR3 has 13 residues. Germline loops: CDR1 MRHNA, CDR2 SNTAGT. The CDR3 nucleotides read TGTGCCAGCAGTGAACGGGAGAACACTGAAGCTTTCTTT. It codes for CASSERENTEAFF.

The gene calls are TRBV29-1 and TRBJ1-1, with 9 bases lining up with TRBD1. CDR3 length: 13 amino acids. Germline CDR1 is SQVTM and CDR2 is ANQGSEA. Unmatched junction bases numbered 7, after V lost 7 bases and J lost 4 bases. In nucleotides, the CDR3 is TGCAGCGCCAGGGGACAGGGACCCACTGAAGCTTTCTTT. This gives the protein CSARGQGPTEAFF. Drawing the rest from reference TRBV29-1 and TRBJ1-1, the complete variable domain is SAVISQKPSRDICQRGTSLTIQCQVDSQVTMMFWYRQQPGQSLTLIATANQGSEATYESGFVIDKFPISRPNLTFSTLTVSNMSPEDSSIYLCSARGQGPTEAFFGQGTRLTVV.

The chain combines TRBV5-1 with TRBJ2-2; D remains ambiguous. Trimming cost V 3 bases and J 2 bases, with 11 bases left between them. There are 15 residues in the CDR3. Germline CDR1 is SGHRS and CDR2 is YFSETQ. CDR3 coding DNA: TGCGCCAGCAGCTCCTTTACAGAAAACACCGGGGAGCTGTTTTTT. Encoded protein: CASSSFTENTGELFF.

V and J are TRBV11-3 and TRBJ1-3; D gene unclear. Looked up from germline, CDR1 is SGHNT and CDR2 is YENEEA. Trimming removed 3 bases from V and 0 bases from J, with 3 bases in between. There are 13 residues in the CDR3. CDR3 nucleotide sequence: TGTGCCAGCAGCTTTACCTCTGGAAACACCATATATTTT. Translating gives CASSFTSGNTIYF.

This clone was recorded once. V usage is TRBV6-5 and J usage is TRBJ1-4, with 7 bases lining up with TRBD1. Trimming at V came to 8 bases and at J to 8 bases, leaving 14 bases not matched to a gene. CDR3 size: 15 residues. Germline V CDR1 and CDR2: MNHEY, SVGAGI. The CDR3 nucleotides read TGTGCCAGCGGCTTCCAGACAGGGCTGAGGGAAAAACTGTTTTTT. This translates into CASGFQTGLREKLFF.

CDR3 protein: CASSIGSGRSYEQYF. CDR3 nucleotides: TGTGCCAGTAGTATAGGGTCAGGCCGATCCTACGAGCAGTACTTC. The V gene is TRBV19, the J gene TRBJ2-7, with D unclear. Germline CDR1 is LNHDA and CDR2 is SQIVND (reference sequence). The CDR3 is made up of 15 amino acids. V was cut by 1 base and J by 1 base, with 11 bases left in between.

The V call is TRBV9, the J call TRBJ2-3; D call uncertain. Per germline, CDR1 SGDLS and CDR2 YYNGEE. The length of the CDR3 is 15 residues. V lost 0 bases and J lost 4, with 12 bases in between. The CDR3 coding sequence is TGTGCCAGCAGCGTAGTCCCCTCTCCCCCAGATACGCAGTATTTT. Amino acid sequence: CASSVVPSPPDTQYF.

V usage is TRBV6-5 and J usage is TRBJ1-5, with D uncertain. V was pared by 5 bases and J by 1 base, with 6 bases between. Germline V gene data show CDR1 as MNHEY and CDR2 as SVGAGI. The CDR3 runs 13 residues. The CDR3 region is CASSKDSNQPQHF. The CDR3 DNA reads as TGTGCCAGCAGTAAGGACAGCAATCAGCCCCAGCATTTT.

The chain uses TRBV7-6 and TRBJ2-1; 9 bases are a match to TRBD1. The CDR3 is 14 residues long. Trimming cost V 5 bases and J 7 bases; bases outside gene matches: 6. Germline loops: CDR1 SGHVS, CDR2 FNYEAQ. The CDR3 loop is CASSQRDRVNEQFF. The DNA of the CDR3 is TGTGCCAGCAGCCAGAGGGACAGGGTGAATGAGCAGTTCTTC.

This sequence joins TRBV29-1 and TRBJ1-3; no reliable D call. The CDR3 has 11 residues. In germline, CDR1 is SQVTM, CDR2 ANQGSEA. Between the trimmed V and J ends, which lost 7 bases and 8 bases, there was a span of 12 bases. CDR3 bases: TGCAGCGCCAAACGGGGAGACACCATATATTTT. Translated, it gives CSAKRGDTIYF.

V is TRBV7-3 and J is TRBJ2-3; a possible D gene is TRBD2 (6 bases). CDR1 SGHTA and CDR2 FQGTGA come from the germline V gene. There are 17 residues in the CDR3. Trimming took off 2 bases at V and 2 bases at J, with 17 bases between the two ends. The CDR3 reads CASSLDEWRGATDTQYF. The DNA for the CDR3 is TGTGCCAGCAGCTTAGATGAGTGGAGGGGAGCCACAGATACGCAGTATTTT.

This chain links TRBV7-9 with TRBJ2-2; D is perhaps TRBD2 (5 bases). V was cut by 2 bases and J by 7 bases, with 14 bases left in between. The CDR3 consists of 15 residues. Germline lookup yields CDR1 SEHNR and CDR2 FQNEAQ (reference sequence). The CDR3 loop reads CASSLRVLAFGELFF. The CDR3 DNA follows: TGTGCCAGCAGCTTACGGGTGCTAGCTTTCGGGGAGCTGTTTTTT.

This chain joins TRBV5-4 and TRBJ2-1; D uncertain. The CDR3 has 15 residues. Trimming removed 0 bases at V and 6 bases at J, with 13 bases between. Germline V gives CDR1 SGHNT, CDR2 YYREEE (reference sequence). The CDR3 DNA sequence: TGTGCCAGCAGCTTGGTGCGCTTCTCTCTCAATGAGCAGTTCTTC. Encoded protein: CASSLVRFSLNEQFF.

The chain combines TRBV7-9 with TRBJ2-3, with D perhaps TRBD2 (7 bases). The ends were cut back, 5 bases at V and 10 bases at J, with 13 bases in the middle. Germline V gene data show CDR1 as SEHNR and CDR2 as FQNEAQ (reference sequence). The CDR3 is 12 residues long. For the CDR3, the DNA is TGTGCCAGCAGCCCGGGCGGGGGCCCGCAGTATTTT. Translated: CASSPGGGPQYF.

The V and J genes are TRBV3-1 (or the pseudogene TRBV3-2) and TRBJ1-3, with no clear D. Germline V lookup: CDR1 LGHDT, CDR2 YNNKEL (reference sequence). Trimming shortened V by 1 base and J by 0 bases, and 13 bases separated the two germline ends. This CDR3 is 17 amino acids long. As DNA, the CDR3 is TGTGCCAGCAGCCAAGCGTGCCCCATGAGCTCTGGAAACACCATATATTTT. This translates into CASSQACPMSSGNTIYF.

This clone has only one observation. This chain links TRBV5-4 with TRBJ2-5, with 9 bases aligning to TRBD2. Germline values: CDR1 SGHNT, CDR2 YYREEE (reference sequence). The CDR3 extends over 18 amino acids. Losses at the gene ends were 0 bases for V and 4 bases for J; bases not matched to a gene: 13. Here the CDR3 DNA reads TGTGCCAGCAGCTTGGGGGGGCCCCTAGCGGGAACTCGAGAGACCCAGTACTTC. This encodes CASSLGGPLAGTRETQYF.

The CDR3 bases are TGCGCCAGCAGCTCAGGATCAGATACGCAGTATTTT. Amino acids: CASSSGSDTQYF. This chain joins TRBV5-1 and TRBJ2-3; D remains ambiguous. V was clipped by 3 bases and J by 4 bases, with 6 bases between them. CDR1 is SGHRS and CDR2 is YFSETQ in the germline V gene. The CDR3 length is 12 residues.

The genes are TRBV9 and TRBJ2-1, with 10 bases that match TRBD2. Unmatched junction bases numbered 7, after V lost 4 bases and J lost 6 bases. This CDR3 comprises 15 residues. Germline lookup yields CDR1 SGDLS and CDR2 YYNGEE. For the CDR3, the DNA is TGTGCCAGCAGCATGCTAGCGGGAGCCCGCAATGAGCAGTTCTTC. It encodes CASSMLAGARNEQFF.

The gene calls are TRBV5-1 and TRBJ2-7; 13 bases line up with TRBD2. After removal of 0 bases from V and 5 bases from J, the junction contained 2 bases not matched to a gene. CDR1 SGHRS and CDR2 YFSETQ come from the germline V gene. CDR3 length: 15 amino acids. CDR3 bases: TGCGCCAGCAGCTTGGTACTAGCGGGAGGGGACGAGCAGTACTTC. This codes for CASSLVLAGGDEQYF.